The 14 T cell receptor beta chains below were found in one sample sequenced in a study of cytomegalovirus exposure and HLA in healthy donors. PCR employed 60 Vbeta and 13 Jbeta primers. Clones were sequenced by immunoSEQ multiplex PCR, and TCRdb holds only the in-frame ones, with some missing. The sample has 130,000 to 150,000 clones, about 80% seen once. Sequences were obtained from PBMCs. These receptors were obtained from a man in his forties in good health and CMV-seropositive.

The chain links TRBV7-9 to TRBJ1-3; D perhaps matches TRBD1 (5 bases). CDR1 and CDR2 from the germline V gene are SEHNR and FQNEAQ (reference sequence). Trimming cost V 5 bases and J 0 bases, with 11 bases left between them. CDR3 length: 15 amino acids. CDR3 sequence: CASSRGAISGNTIYF. The DNA of the CDR3 is TGTGCCAGCAGCCGTGGGGCCATCTCTGGAAACACCATATATTTT.

The CDR3 sequence: CASSPLGDKNIQYF. CDR3 in DNA: TGTGCCAGCTCACCTTTAGGGGACAAAAACATTCAGTACTTC. The V call is TRBV18, the J call TRBJ2-4, with D perhaps matching TRBD1 (5 bases). Germline assignment: CDR1 KGHSH and CDR2 LQKENI. Trimming pared 3 bases from V and 3 bases from J, leaving 9 bases between. The CDR3 is made up of 14 amino acids.

The chain recombines TRBV30 with TRBJ1-2; D is perhaps TRBD1 (5 bases). The CDR3 totals 15 residues. V was trimmed by 4 bases and J by 2 bases, leaving 17 bases between them. The germline CDR1 and CDR2 sequences are GTSNPN and SVGIG (reference sequence). As DNA, the CDR3 is TGTGCCTGGAACACCCACAGGAGATCAAACTATGGCTACACCTTC. It translates to CAWNTHRRSNYGYTF.

The chain combines TRBV2 with TRBJ1-1; possible D gene TRBD1, 6 bases. Between the trimmed V and J ends, which lost 6 bases and 2 bases, there was a span of 10 bases. The CDR3 runs to 13 residues. CDR1 is SNHLY and CDR2 is FYNNEI in the germline V gene. This CDR3 is CASRGQYNTEAFF. CDR3 DNA sequence: TGTGCCAGCAGAGGACAGTATAACACTGAAGCTTTCTTT.

This chain uses TRBV7-9 with TRBJ2-7, with 10 bases fitting TRBD2. The CDR3 sequence is 14 residues long. Germline V gives CDR1 SEHNR, CDR2 FQNEAQ (reference sequence). V was clipped by 5 bases and J by 6 bases; unmatched bases: 7. The chain's CDR3 is CASSPPGTSAEQYF. CDR3 coding DNA: TGTGCCAGCAGCCCCCCTGGGACTAGCGCCGAGCAGTACTTC.

The chain joins TRBV2 to TRBJ2-7; 7 nucleotides line up with TRBD2. V trimming: 4 bases; J trimming: 7 bases; junction bases outside the gene matches: 4. The CDR3 contains 12 residues. Per germline, CDR1 SNHLY and CDR2 FYNNEI. CDR3 coding DNA: TGTGCCAGCAGTGCCGGGGGGATGGAGCAGTACTTC. Residues: CASSAGGMEQYF.

The chain recombines TRBV7-6 with TRBJ2-1, with 10 positions matching TRBD2. CDR3 length: 15 amino acids. Germline lookup yields CDR1 SGHVS and CDR2 FNYEAQ. Trimming at V came to 5 bases and at J to 1 base, leaving 2 bases not matched to a gene. CDR3 region: CASSSGRDSYNEQFF. In nucleotides, the CDR3 is TGTGCCAGCAGCAGCGGGAGGGATTCCTACAATGAGCAGTTCTTC.

This chain uses TRBV12-5 with TRBJ2-2, with D perhaps TRBD1 (6 bases). From germline, CDR1 is LGHNT and CDR2 FRNRAP. Between the trimmed V and J ends, which lost 5 bases and 7 bases, there was a span of 14 bases. This CDR3 region has 14 residues. The CDR3 here is CASGPGQLGGELFF. DNA of the CDR3: TGTGCTAGTGGTCCCGGACAGCTAGGCGGGGAGCTGTTTTTT.

The chain recombines TRBV5-6 with TRBJ2-7, with 7 nucleotides matching TRBD1. V was clipped by 5 bases and J by 5 bases; unmatched bases: 4. This CDR3 has 12 residues. Per germline, CDR1 SGHDT and CDR2 YYEEEE. This chain's CDR3 is CASRGQYHEQYF. The CDR3 nucleotides are TGTGCCAGCAGGGGACAGTACCACGAGCAGTACTTC.

The chain uses TRBV7-2 and TRBJ2-7; the D gene is possibly TRBD1 (5 bases). The CDR3 contains 16 residues. The germline CDR1 and CDR2 sequences are SGHTA and FQGNSA. The V end was cut by 0 bases, the J end by 2 bases, with 14 bases between. The CDR3 sequence is CASSLARRTTAYEQYF. The CDR3 DNA follows: TGTGCCAGCAGCTTAGCGCGCCGGACAACGGCCTACGAGCAGTACTTC.

The rearrangement links TRBV11-3 to TRBJ2-7, with 8 bases identical to TRBD1. This CDR3 contains 14 residues. CDR1 is SGHNT, CDR2 YENEEA, per germline. V lost 5 bases, J lost 3 bases, and 6 bases stayed unmatched. The DNA for the CDR3 is TGTGCCAGCAGCCTAACAGGGGGATACTACGAGCAGTACTTC. Residues: CASSLTGGYYEQYF.

This sequence joins TRBV7-3 and TRBJ2-1; possibly TRBD2 for D (5 bases). Germline V CDR1 and CDR2: SGHTA, FQGTGA. This CDR3 contains 14 residues. V was shortened by 5 bases and J by 10 bases, with 18 bases between the two germline ends. CDR3 loop: CASSHQKADGEQFF. CDR3 nucleotide sequence: TGTGCCAGCAGCCACCAGAAAGCGGATGGCGAGCAGTTCTTC.

This chain links TRBV6-5 with TRBJ1-1, with TRBD1 matching over 11 bases. The CDR3 sequence is 14 residues long. Losses at the gene ends were 6 bases for V and 4 bases for J; bases not matched to a gene: 4. CDR1 is MNHEY and CDR2 is SVGAGI in the germline V gene. The CDR3 region is CASSSGTGGTEAFF. In DNA form, the CDR3 reads TGTGCCAGCAGCTCCGGGACAGGGGGCACTGAAGCTTTCTTT.

The chain links TRBV18 to TRBJ1-3; D is uncertain. Trimming shortened V by 2 bases and J by 2 bases, and 10 bases separated the two germline ends. Germline assignment: CDR1 KGHSH and CDR2 LQKENI. The CDR3 is made up of 15 amino acids. As DNA, the CDR3 is TGTGCCAGCTCACCAGGGCTCTCTGCTGGAAACACCATATATTTT. Its protein product is CASSPGLSAGNTIYF. The full variable domain, with the rest looked up from reference TRBV18 and TRBJ1-3, is NAGVMQNPRHLVRRRGQEARLRCSPMKGHSHVYWYRQLPEEGLKFMVYLQKENIIDESGMPKERFSAEFPKEGPSILRIQQVVRGDSAAYFCASSPGLSAGNTIYFGEGSWLTVV.